The 4 T cell receptor beta chains below were found in one sample sequenced in a study of blood T cell repertoires in COVID-19. Data came from immunoSEQ multiplex PCR; TCRdb stores just in-frame clones and leaves some out. The sample lists about 300,000 clones, 89% seen once, with roughly 2.9% in the top ten. The material sequenced was PBMCs or T cells enriched from blood (not recorded which). These receptors were obtained from a woman aged 50 to 60 who had been exposed to COVID-19.

This clone has a single count. The chain carries TRBV7-9 and TRBJ2-7; D might be TRBD2 (6 bases). Germline CDR1 is SEHNR and CDR2 is FQNEAQ (reference sequence). V was clipped by 5 bases and J by 0 bases, with 14 bases between them. The CDR3 spans 15 residues. CDR3 residues: CASSPRAGSSYEQYF. The CDR3, as DNA: TGTGCCAGCAGCCCCCGGGCGGGGAGCTCCTACGAGCAGTACTTC.

J is TRBJ1-4 and V is TRBV19, with 8 nucleotides matching TRBD1. Trimming at V came to 8 bases and at J to 2 bases, leaving 1 base not matched to a gene. The CDR3 contains 13 residues. Germline CDR1 and CDR2: LNHDA and SQIVND (reference sequence). The CDR3 here is CASGDRTNEKLFF. The CDR3 nucleotides are TGTGCCAGTGGGGACAGGACTAATGAAAAACTGTTTTTT.

This clone was recorded once. The rearrangement links TRBV3-1 (or the pseudogene TRBV3-2) to TRBJ2-2; 9 bases agree with TRBD2. The CDR3 is 17 amino acids. Germline CDR1 and CDR2: LGHDT and YNNKEL (reference sequence). The junction had 11 bases not matched to a gene; V was cut back by 2 bases and J by 7 bases. The DNA for the CDR3 is TGTGCCAGCAGCCAATGGCTAGCGGGGCCTCGGAACGGGGAGCTGTTTTTT. It translates to CASSQWLAGPRNGELFF.

This chain links TRBV10-1 with TRBJ2-1; 11 nucleotides match TRBD1. This CDR3 has 15 residues. The J segment lost 5 bases and the V segment lost 7 bases, leaving 7 bases of the junction unmatched. Germline V gene data show CDR1 as WNHNN and CDR2 as SYGVQD (reference sequence). The CDR3: CASTWTGGPDNEQFF. The CDR3 region has the DNA TGCGCCAGCACCTGGACAGGGGGCCCTGACAATGAGCAGTTCTTC.